The 29 T cell receptor beta chains below were found in one sample sequenced in a study of cytomegalovirus exposure and HLA in healthy donors. PCR primers comprised 60 Vbeta and 13 Jbeta primers. Only in-frame clones appear in the TCRdb table, and some are missing; sequencing was by immunoSEQ multiplex PCR. Recorded for this sample: 180,000 or so clones. The sequenced sample consisted of PBMCs. The source is a boy aged 5-17 years in good health and CMV-seronegative.

V usage is TRBV13 and J usage is TRBJ1-2; no firm D call. Germline lookup yields CDR1 PRHDT and CDR2 FYEKMQ (reference sequence). This CDR3 comprises 13 residues. Trimming left V 2 bases short and J 8 bases short, with 12 bases between. CDR3 amino acids: CASSLIVTGGYTF. CDR3 coding DNA: TGTGCCAGCAGCTTAATCGTGACCGGGGGCTACACCTTC.

The chain couples TRBV7-8 to TRBJ1-1; 7 positions agree with TRBD1. This CDR3 is built from 14 residues. V was clipped by 3 bases and J by 4 bases; unmatched bases: 5. The germline gives CDR1 SGHVS, CDR2 FQNEAQ. DNA for the CDR3: TGTGCCAGCAGCTTGGACAGGCTGGGCACTGAAGCTTTCTTT. This sequence encodes CASSLDRLGTEAFF.

With respect to this clone: A junction boundary mismatches the germline segment, possibly from a read error. Other DNA sequences in this specimen translate into the identical CDR3. The chain recombines TRBV15 with TRBJ1-1, with 7 positions matching TRBD1. Looked up from germline, CDR1 is LNHNV and CDR2 is YYDKDF (reference sequence). This CDR3 has 16 amino acids. CDR3 protein: CATSTLGGGLGTEAFF. In DNA, the CDR3 is TGTGCCACCAGCACCTTAGGGGGCGGATTGGGCACTGAGGCTTTCTTT.

The chain recombines TRBV28 with TRBJ1-4; D call uncertain. Trimming shortened V by 6 bases and J by 4 bases, and 3 bases separated the two germline ends. Germline CDR1 is MDHEN and CDR2 is SYDVKM. The CDR3 is made up of 11 amino acids. The CDR3 sequence: CASSGNEKLFF. In DNA form, the CDR3 reads TGTGCCAGCAGCGGTAATGAAAAACTGTTTTTT.

V is TRBV19 and J is TRBJ1-4; TRBD1 agrees at 7 bases. J was trimmed by 0 bases and V by 9 bases; bases with no gene match: 7. Per the germline V gene, CDR1 is LNHDA and CDR2 is SQIVND (reference sequence). The length of the CDR3 is 15 residues. Here the CDR3 reads CASGPGGTTNEKLFF. Here the CDR3 DNA reads TGTGCCAGCGGACCAGGGGGTACAACTAATGAAAAACTGTTTTTT.

The V call is TRBV6-5, the J call TRBJ2-1, with TRBD2 matching 8 bases. CDR1 and CDR2 (germline): MNHEY, SVGAGI. CDR3 length: 15 amino acids. V dropped 2 bases and J dropped 2; count of bases not matched to a gene: 2. The CDR3 region is CASSYAGGTYNEQFF. The CDR3 DNA follows: TGTGCCAGCAGTTACGCGGGGGGAACCTACAATGAGCAGTTCTTC.

The chain joins TRBV30 to TRBJ1-5; D call uncertain. V lost 0 bases and J lost 7, with 13 bases in between. CDR3 size: 14 residues. Germline V gives CDR1 GTSNPN, CDR2 SVGIG (reference sequence). DNA for the CDR3: TGTGCCTGGAGTGTAGGAGGCGGAAAACAGCCCCAGCATTTT. This codes for CAWSVGGGKQPQHF.

The rearrangement uses TRBV7-9 and TRBJ2-3, with D perhaps matching TRBD1 (7 bases). The CDR3 consists of 14 residues. Germline V CDR1 and CDR2: SEHNR, FQNEAQ (reference sequence). The V end lost 6 bases, the J end lost 0 bases, and 10 bases lay between the germline ends. The chain's CDR3 is CASRRDSSTDTQYF. The CDR3 bases are TGTGCCAGCAGGCGGGACAGTAGCACAGATACGCAGTATTTT.

The chain links TRBV7-9 to TRBJ2-6; 8 bases align to TRBD1. V gave up 5 bases and J gave up 2 bases; unmatched junction bases: 5. Germline CDR1 is SEHNR and CDR2 is FQNEAQ (reference sequence). The CDR3 has 16 residues. CDR3 region: CASSRQGIAGANVLTF. CDR3 nucleotides: TGTGCCAGCAGCCGACAGGGGATAGCTGGGGCCAACGTCCTGACTTTC.

V gene TRBV9 combines with J gene TRBJ2-2; D might be TRBD2 (5 bases). CDR3 size: 17 residues. Trimming removed 0 bases from V and 1 base from J, with 13 bases in between. Per germline, CDR1 SGDLS and CDR2 YYNGEE. The DNA of the CDR3 is TGTGCCAGCAGCGTAGGTCGTATGGGGAGGAACACCGGGGAGCTGTTTTTT. Protein sequence: CASSVGRMGRNTGELFF.

The gene calls are TRBV27 and TRBJ1-6, with D tentatively TRBD1 (6 bases). CDR3 size: 16 residues. The V end was cut by 2 bases, the J end by 9 bases, with 17 bases between. Per the germline V gene, CDR1 is MNHEY and CDR2 is SMNVEV (reference sequence). This CDR3 is CASSLRRGLLGSPLHF. Written as DNA, the CDR3 is TGTGCCAGCAGTTTAAGGCGGGGGCTTCTGGGTTCACCCCTCCACTTT.

The chain employs TRBV7-9 and TRBJ1-4; D gene unclear. The CDR3 length is 14 residues. Trimming left V 5 bases short and J 4 bases short, with 11 bases between. Germline lookup yields CDR1 SEHNR and CDR2 FQNEAQ (reference sequence). The CDR3 nucleotides read TGTGCCAGCAGCCCTGGACGGGATAATGAAAAACTGTTTTTT. Its translation: CASSPGRDNEKLFF.

The V gene is TRBV10-1, the J gene TRBJ2-3, with TRBD1 matching 8 bases. The length of the CDR3 is 12 residues. Germline values: CDR1 WNHNN, CDR2 SYGVQD (reference sequence). Germline trimming cut 5 bases from V and 9 bases from J; bases unmatched to any gene: 4. The CDR3 here is CASSWTGHTQYF. The CDR3 DNA reads TGCGCCAGCAGTTGGACAGGGCACACGCAGTATTTT.

V gene TRBV19 combines with J gene TRBJ2-2; D is perhaps TRBD2 (5 bases). Germline V gene sequence: CDR1 LNHDA, CDR2 SQIVND (reference sequence). Deletions cut 10 bases from V and 4 bases from J, with 10 bases between. The CDR3 consists of 12 residues. Written as DNA, the CDR3 is TGTGCCACCGCCGGAGGCACCGGGGAGCTGTTTTTT. Amino acid sequence: CATAGGTGELFF.

The V gene is TRBV6-5, the J gene TRBJ2-1; a possible D gene is TRBD2 (6 bases). V was pared by 0 bases and J by 5 bases, with 8 bases between. The CDR3 extends over 14 amino acids. CDR1 and CDR2 (germline): MNHEY, SVGAGI. CDR3 region: CASSYSGRNNEQFF. DNA of the CDR3: TGTGCCAGCAGTTACTCCGGGAGAAACAATGAGCAGTTCTTC.

The genes are TRBV30 and TRBJ1-6; 9 bases agree with TRBD1. The trim removed 7 bases at V and 0 bases at J, leaving 4 bases unmatched. Germline-derived CDR1 and CDR2 are GTSNPN and SVGIG (reference sequence). This CDR3 has 15 amino acids. In DNA, the CDR3 is TGTGCCTCACAGGGGGCAAGCTCCTATAATTCACCCCTCCACTTT. It translates to CASQGASSYNSPLHF. Complete variable domain (other parts from reference TRBV30 and TRBJ1-6): SQTIHQWPATLVQPVGSPLSLECTVEGTSNPNLYWYRQAAGRGLQLLFYSVGIGQISSEVPQNLSASRPQDRQFILSSKKLLLSDSGFYLCASQGASSYNSPLHFGNGTRLTVT.

V usage is TRBV30 and J usage is TRBJ2-2; D might be TRBD1 (5 bases). The ends were cut back, 4 bases at V and 5 bases at J, with 14 bases in the middle. This CDR3 has 14 amino acids. Germline V gene sequence: CDR1 GTSNPN, CDR2 SVGIG (reference sequence). The CDR3 here is CAWKVAGSTGELFF. The CDR3 DNA follows: TGTGCCTGGAAGGTGGCAGGGTCGACCGGGGAGCTGTTTTTT.

The chain joins TRBV19 to TRBJ1-5; 7 nucleotides align to TRBD1. J lost 1 base, V lost 7 bases, and 10 bases had no gene match. Germline assignment: CDR1 LNHDA and CDR2 SQIVND (reference sequence). The CDR3 has 16 residues. CDR3 in amino acids: CASTATGQSSNQPQHF. For the CDR3, the DNA is TGTGCCAGTACCGCTACGGGACAGTCGAGCAATCAGCCCCAGCATTTT. Using reference TRBV19 and TRBJ1-5 for the parts outside the CDR3, the full variable domain is DGGITQSPKYLFRKEGQNVTLSCEQNLNHDAMYWYRQDPGQGLRLIYYSQIVNDFQKGDIAEGYSVSREKKESFPLTVTSAQKNPTAFYLCASTATGQSSNQPQHFGDGTRLSIL.

V gene TRBV6-1 combines with J gene TRBJ2-5, with TRBD1 matching over 8 bases. After removal of 4 bases from V and 5 bases from J, the junction contained 6 bases not matched to a gene. CDR3 size: 14 residues. Germline V lookup: CDR1 MNHNS, CDR2 SASEGT. In DNA, the CDR3 is TGTGCCAGCAGTGGGGCCAACAGGGGGGAGACCCAGTACTTC. As protein: CASSGANRGETQYF.

The chain is built from TRBV28 and TRBJ2-7, with TRBD1 matching over 9 bases. The V gene end was trimmed by 1 base and the J gene end by 2 bases; junction bases not matched to a gene: 3. This CDR3 spans 15 amino acids. Germline values: CDR1 MDHEN, CDR2 SYDVKM. As DNA, the CDR3 is TGTGCCAGCAGTTTATCTCGGGACAGGGCCTACGAGCAGTACTTC. Amino acids: CASSLSRDRAYEQYF.

The chain links TRBV30 to TRBJ2-5, with 7 bases that match TRBD1. The CDR3 sequence is 12 residues long. Germline CDR1 is GTSNPN and CDR2 is SVGIG (reference sequence). Losses at the gene ends were 2 bases for V and 4 bases for J; bases not matched to a gene: 1. CDR3: CAWSHRGETQYF. As DNA, the CDR3 is TGTGCCTGGAGTCACAGGGGAGAGACCCAGTACTTC.

V is TRBV11-2 and J is TRBJ2-7, with D perhaps matching TRBD2 (5 bases). Germline V lookup: CDR1 SGHAT, CDR2 FQNNGV. The V end lost 1 base, the J end lost 2 bases, and 18 bases lay between the germline ends. This CDR3 spans 17 amino acids. The CDR3 bases are TGTGCCAGCAGCTTAGGAGCGGACTGGAGATCTACCTACGAGCAGTACTTC. As protein: CASSLGADWRSTYEQYF.

The rearrangement uses TRBV6-5 and TRBJ2-1; 9 bases fit TRBD2. This CDR3 is 15 amino acids long. The V gene's germline CDR1 is MNHEY and CDR2 SVGAGI. After removal of 2 bases from V and 2 bases from J, the junction contained 1 base not matched to a gene. CDR3 DNA sequence: TGTGCCAGCAGTTACACTAGCGGGCCCTACAATGAGCAGTTCTTC. This translates into CASSYTSGPYNEQFF.

This sequence joins TRBV2 and TRBJ2-5; weak D call: TRBD2 (5 bases). Trimming took off 2 bases at V and 1 base at J, with 17 bases between the two ends. CDR1 SNHLY and CDR2 FYNNEI come from the germline V gene. This CDR3 comprises 17 residues. CDR3 loop: CASSEPALGITQETQYF. The CDR3 bases are TGTGCCAGCAGTGAACCCGCACTAGGTATCACCCAAGAGACCCAGTACTTC. Based on the CDR3 plus reference TRBV2 and TRBJ2-5, the full variable domain is EPEVTQTPSHQVTQMGQEVILRCVPISNHLYFYWYRQILGQKVEFLVSFYNNEISEKSEIFDDQFSVERPDGSNFTLKIRSTKLEDSAMYFCASSEPALGITQETQYFGPGTRLLVL.

The CDR3 DNA reads as TGTGCCAGCAGCGACCCGGGACAGATCTCCTACGAGCAGTACTTC. Amino acids: CASSDPGQISYEQYF. The chain carries TRBV4-2 and TRBJ2-7; 7 bases line up with TRBD1. V shed 5 bases and J 0 bases; nucleotides not matched to a gene: 7. The CDR3 length is 15 residues. Germline assignment: CDR1 LGHNA and CDR2 YNFKEQ.

The genes are TRBV5-1 and TRBJ1-1; 9 positions agree with TRBD1. The CDR3 length is 16 residues. V lost 5 bases and J lost 5; bases outside the gene matches: 13. The germline gives CDR1 SGHRS, CDR2 YFSETQ. The CDR3 nucleotides are TGCGCCAGCAGATATGGACAGGGGAGTGCGGTTACTGAAGCTTTCTTT. Amino acid sequence: CASRYGQGSAVTEAFF.

The CDR3 reads CASSFGTGGGYNEQFF. The CDR3 coding sequence is TGTGCCAGCAGCTTCGGGACAGGGGGTGGCTACAATGAGCAGTTCTTC. The rearrangement links TRBV7-3 to TRBJ2-1, with TRBD1 identical over 11 bases. The CDR3 runs 16 residues. Germline CDR1 reads SGHTA; CDR2 reads FQGTGA. V lost 3 bases and J lost 3; bases outside the gene matches: 4.

The chain combines TRBV7-9 with TRBJ1-5; D is unclear. CDR3 length equals 15 residues. CDR1 is SEHNR, CDR2 FQNEAQ, per germline (reference sequence). Trimming took 0 bases from V and 2 from J, leaving 8 bases between them. As DNA, the CDR3 is TGTGCCAGCAGCTTAGCGGCCAGCGGCAATCAGCCCCAGCATTTT. Translating gives CASSLAASGNQPQHF.

The CDR3 DNA sequence: TGTGCCGGGACTAGCGGGTCCCTTGGTGAAGCTTTCTTT. Translating gives CAGTSGSLGEAFF. This sequence joins TRBV2 and TRBJ1-1; D may be TRBD1 (5 bases). The CDR3 totals 13 residues. V was pared by 11 bases and J by 7 bases, with 20 bases between. CDR1 and CDR2 (germline): SNHLY, FYNNEI.